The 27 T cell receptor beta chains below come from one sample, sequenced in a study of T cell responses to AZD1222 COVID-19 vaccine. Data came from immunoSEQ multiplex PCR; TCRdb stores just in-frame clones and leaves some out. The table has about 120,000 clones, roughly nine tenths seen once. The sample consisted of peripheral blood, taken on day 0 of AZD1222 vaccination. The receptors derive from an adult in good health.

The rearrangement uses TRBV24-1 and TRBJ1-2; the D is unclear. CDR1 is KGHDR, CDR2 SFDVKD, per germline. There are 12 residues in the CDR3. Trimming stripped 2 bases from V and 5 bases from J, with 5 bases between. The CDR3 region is CATSDSRYGYTF. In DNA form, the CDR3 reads TGTGCCACCAGTGATTCAAGGTATGGCTACACCTTC.

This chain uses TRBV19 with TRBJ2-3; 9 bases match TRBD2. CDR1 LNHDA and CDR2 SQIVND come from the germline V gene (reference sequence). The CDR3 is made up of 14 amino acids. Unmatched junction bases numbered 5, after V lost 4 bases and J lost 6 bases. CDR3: CASSSLAGSDTQYF. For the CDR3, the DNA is TGTGCCAGTAGTAGCCTAGCGGGGTCTGATACGCAGTATTTT.

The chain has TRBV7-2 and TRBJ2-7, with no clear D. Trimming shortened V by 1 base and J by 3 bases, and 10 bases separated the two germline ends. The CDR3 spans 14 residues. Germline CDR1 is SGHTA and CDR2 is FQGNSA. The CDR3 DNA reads TGTGCCAGCAGCTTAGTCCGGGTCGACTACGAGCAGTACTTC. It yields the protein CASSLVRVDYEQYF. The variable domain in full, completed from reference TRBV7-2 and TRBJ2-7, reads GAGVSQSPSNKVTEKGKDVELRCDPISGHTALYWYRQSLGQGLEFLIYFQGNSAPDKSGLPSDRFSAERTGGSVSTLTIQRTQQEDSAVYLCASSLVRVDYEQYFGPGTRLTVT.

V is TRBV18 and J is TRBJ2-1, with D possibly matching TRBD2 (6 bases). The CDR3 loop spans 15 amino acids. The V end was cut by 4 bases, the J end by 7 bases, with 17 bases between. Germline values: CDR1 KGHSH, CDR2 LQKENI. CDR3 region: CASSLIHSEGNEQFF. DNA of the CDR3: TGTGCCAGCTCACTCATCCACTCGGAGGGGAATGAGCAGTTCTTC.

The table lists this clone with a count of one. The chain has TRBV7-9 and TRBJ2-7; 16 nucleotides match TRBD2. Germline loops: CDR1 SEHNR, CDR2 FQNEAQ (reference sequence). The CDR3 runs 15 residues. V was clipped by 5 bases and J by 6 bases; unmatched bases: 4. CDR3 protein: CASSPGLAGGREQYF. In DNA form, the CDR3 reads TGTGCCAGCAGCCCGGGACTAGCGGGGGGGCGCGAGCAGTACTTC.

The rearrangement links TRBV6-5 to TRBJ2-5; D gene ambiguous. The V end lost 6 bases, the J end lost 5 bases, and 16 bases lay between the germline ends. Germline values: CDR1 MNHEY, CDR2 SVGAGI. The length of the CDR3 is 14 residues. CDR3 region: CASRPGPQGETQYF. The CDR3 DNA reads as TGTGCCAGCAGACCGGGCCCGCAAGGGGAGACCCAGTACTTC.

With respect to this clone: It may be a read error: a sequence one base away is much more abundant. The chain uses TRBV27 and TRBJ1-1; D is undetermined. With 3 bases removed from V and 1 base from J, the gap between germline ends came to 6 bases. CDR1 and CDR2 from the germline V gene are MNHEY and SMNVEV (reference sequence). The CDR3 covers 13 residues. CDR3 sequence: CASSFQENTEAFF. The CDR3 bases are TGTGCCAGCAGTTTTCAGGAGAACACTGAAGCTTTCTTT.

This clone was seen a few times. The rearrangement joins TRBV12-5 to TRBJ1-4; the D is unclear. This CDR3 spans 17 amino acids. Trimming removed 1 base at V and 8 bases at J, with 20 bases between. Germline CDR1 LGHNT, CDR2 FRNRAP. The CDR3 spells CASGLGKSGFSYEKLFF. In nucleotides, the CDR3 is TGTGCTAGTGGTTTGGGGAAGTCTGGTTTTTCGTACGAAAAACTGTTTTTT.

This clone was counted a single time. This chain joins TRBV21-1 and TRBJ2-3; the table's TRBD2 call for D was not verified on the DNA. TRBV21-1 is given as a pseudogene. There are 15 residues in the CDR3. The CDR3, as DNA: TGTGCCAGCACTAGACGGGGGGCTATAACAGATACGCAGTATTTT. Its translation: CASTRRGAITDTQYF.

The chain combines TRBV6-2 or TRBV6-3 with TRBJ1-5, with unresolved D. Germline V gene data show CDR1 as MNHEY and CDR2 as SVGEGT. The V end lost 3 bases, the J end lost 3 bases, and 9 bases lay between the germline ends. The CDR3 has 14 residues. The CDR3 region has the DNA TGTGCCAGCAGTTATGTTGACTTCAATCAGCCCCAGCATTTT. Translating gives CASSYVDFNQPQHF.

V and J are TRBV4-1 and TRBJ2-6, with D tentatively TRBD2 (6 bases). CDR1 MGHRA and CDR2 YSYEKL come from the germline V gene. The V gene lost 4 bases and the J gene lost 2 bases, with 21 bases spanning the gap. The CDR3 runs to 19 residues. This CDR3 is CASSPYRGEALAGANVLTF. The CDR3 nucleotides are TGCGCCAGCAGCCCCTACCGAGGGGAGGCCCTCGCTGGGGCCAACGTCCTGACTTTC.

As DNA, the CDR3 is TGTGCCAGCAGCTTAGGACGGAGTACTAGCACAGATACGCAGTATTTT. Translated: CASSLGRSTSTDTQYF. V usage is TRBV5-4 and J usage is TRBJ2-3; D is unclear. Trimming left V 2 bases short and J 0 bases short, with 13 bases between. Germline loops: CDR1 SGHNT, CDR2 YYREEE (reference sequence). The CDR3 has 16 amino acids.

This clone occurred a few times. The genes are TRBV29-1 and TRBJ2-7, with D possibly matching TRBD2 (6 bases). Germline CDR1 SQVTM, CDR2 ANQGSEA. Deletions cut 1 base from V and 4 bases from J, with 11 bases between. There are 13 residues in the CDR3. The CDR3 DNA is TGCAGCGTTGAAGGGGGGGAAGGGTACGAGCAGTACTTC. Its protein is CSVEGGEGYEQYF.

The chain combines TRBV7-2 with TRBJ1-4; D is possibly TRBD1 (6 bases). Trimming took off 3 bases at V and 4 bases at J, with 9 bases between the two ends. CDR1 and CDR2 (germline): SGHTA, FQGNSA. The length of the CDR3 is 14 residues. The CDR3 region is CASSFQGSNEKLFF. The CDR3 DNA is TGTGCCAGCAGCTTCCAGGGGAGTAATGAAAAACTGTTTTTT. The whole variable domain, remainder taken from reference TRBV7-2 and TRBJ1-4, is GAGVSQSPSNKVTEKGKDVELRCDPISGHTALYWYRQSLGQGLEFLIYFQGNSAPDKSGLPSDRFSAERTGGSVSTLTIQRTQQEDSAVYLCASSFQGSNEKLFFGSGTQLSVL.

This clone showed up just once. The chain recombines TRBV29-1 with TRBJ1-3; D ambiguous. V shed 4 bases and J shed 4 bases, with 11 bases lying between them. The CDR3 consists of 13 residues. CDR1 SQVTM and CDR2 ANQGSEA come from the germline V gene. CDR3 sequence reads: CSVVLARGNTIYF. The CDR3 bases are TGCAGCGTTGTTCTGGCCAGGGGAAACACCATATATTTT.

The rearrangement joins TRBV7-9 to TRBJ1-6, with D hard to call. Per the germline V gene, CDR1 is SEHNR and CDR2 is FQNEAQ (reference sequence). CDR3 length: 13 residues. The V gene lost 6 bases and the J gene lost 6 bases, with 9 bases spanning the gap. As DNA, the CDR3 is TGTGCCAGCAGGAACTTGCTTAATTCACCCCTCCACTTT. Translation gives CASRNLLNSPLHF.

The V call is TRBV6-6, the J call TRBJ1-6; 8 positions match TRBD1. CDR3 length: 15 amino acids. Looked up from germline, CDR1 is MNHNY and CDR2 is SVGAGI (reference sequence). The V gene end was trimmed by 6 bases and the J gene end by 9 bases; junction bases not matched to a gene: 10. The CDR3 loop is CASREGTGVGSPLHF. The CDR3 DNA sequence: TGTGCCAGCAGGGAGGGGACAGGTGTGGGTTCACCCCTCCACTTT.

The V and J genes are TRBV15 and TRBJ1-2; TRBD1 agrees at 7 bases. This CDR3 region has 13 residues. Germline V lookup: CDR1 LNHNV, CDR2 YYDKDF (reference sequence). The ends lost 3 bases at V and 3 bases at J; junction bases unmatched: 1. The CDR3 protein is CATSSDRDYGYTF. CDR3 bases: TGTGCCACCAGCAGCGACAGGGACTATGGCTACACCTTC.

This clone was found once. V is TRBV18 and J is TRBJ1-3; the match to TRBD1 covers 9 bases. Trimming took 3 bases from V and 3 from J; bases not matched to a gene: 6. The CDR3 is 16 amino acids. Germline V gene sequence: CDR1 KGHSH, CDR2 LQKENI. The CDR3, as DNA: TGTGCCAGCTCACCGCAGGGACAGGGCTTTGGAAACACCATATATTTT. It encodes CASSPQGQGFGNTIYF.

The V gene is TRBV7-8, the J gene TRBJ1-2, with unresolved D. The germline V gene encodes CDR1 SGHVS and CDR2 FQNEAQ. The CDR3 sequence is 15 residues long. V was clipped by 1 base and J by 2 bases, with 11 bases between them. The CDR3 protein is CASSLVPGGNYGYTF. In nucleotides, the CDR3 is TGTGCCAGCAGCTTAGTGCCGGGTGGGAACTATGGCTACACCTTC.

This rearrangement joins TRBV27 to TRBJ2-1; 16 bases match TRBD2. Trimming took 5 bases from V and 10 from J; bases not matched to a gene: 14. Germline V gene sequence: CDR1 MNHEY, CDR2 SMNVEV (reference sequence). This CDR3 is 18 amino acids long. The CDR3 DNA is TGTGCCAGCAGTCTAAGGTATCCCGGGACTAGCGGGGGGGTCGAGCAGTTCTTC. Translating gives CASSLRYPGTSGGVEQFF.

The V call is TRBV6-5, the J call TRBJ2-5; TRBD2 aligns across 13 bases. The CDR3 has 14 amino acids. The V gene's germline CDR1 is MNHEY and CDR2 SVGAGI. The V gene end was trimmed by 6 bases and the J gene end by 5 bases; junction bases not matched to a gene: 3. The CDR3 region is CASSRTSGGETQYF. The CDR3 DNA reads TGTGCCAGCAGCCGGACTAGCGGGGGTGAGACCCAGTACTTC.

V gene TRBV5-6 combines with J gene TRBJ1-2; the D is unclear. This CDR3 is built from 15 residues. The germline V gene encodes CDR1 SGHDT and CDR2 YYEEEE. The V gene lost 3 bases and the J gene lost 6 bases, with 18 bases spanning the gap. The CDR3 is CASSSLGSPIDGYTF. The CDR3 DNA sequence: TGTGCCAGCAGCTCTTTGGGCTCCCCGATCGATGGCTACACCTTC.

In nucleotides, the CDR3 is TGTGCCAGCAGCTTGGGGGGATCCTATGGCTACACCTTC. Protein: CASSLGGSYGYTF. The chain uses TRBV5-4 and TRBJ1-2, with no clear D. CDR3 length: 13 amino acids. V was trimmed by 0 bases and J by 4 bases, leaving 7 bases between them. Germline CDR1 is SGHNT and CDR2 is YYREEE (reference sequence).

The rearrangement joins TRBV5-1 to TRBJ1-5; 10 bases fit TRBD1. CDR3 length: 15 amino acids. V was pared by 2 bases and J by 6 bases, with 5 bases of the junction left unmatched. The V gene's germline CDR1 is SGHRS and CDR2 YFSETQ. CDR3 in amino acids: CASSFGTGAGQPQHF. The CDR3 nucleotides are TGCGCCAGCAGCTTCGGGACAGGGGCTGGTCAGCCCCAGCATTTT. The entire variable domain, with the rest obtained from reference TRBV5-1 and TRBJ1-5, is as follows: KAGVTQTPRYLIKTRGQQVTLSCSPISGHRSVSWYQQTPGQGLQFLFEYFSETQRNKGNFPGRFSGRQFSNSRSEMNVSTLELGDSALYLCASSFGTGAGQPQHFGDGTRLSIL.

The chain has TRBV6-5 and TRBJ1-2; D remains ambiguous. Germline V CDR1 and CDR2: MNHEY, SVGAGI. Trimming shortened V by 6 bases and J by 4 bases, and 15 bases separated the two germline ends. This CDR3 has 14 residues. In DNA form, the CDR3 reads TGTGCCAGCAGCCCCCCCGGTATTGGCTATGGCTACACCTTC. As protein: CASSPPGIGYGYTF.

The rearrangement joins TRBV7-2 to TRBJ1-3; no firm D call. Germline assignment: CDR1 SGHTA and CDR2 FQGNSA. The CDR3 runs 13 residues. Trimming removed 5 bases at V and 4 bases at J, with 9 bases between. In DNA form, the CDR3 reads TGTGCCAGCAGCCCCATCCAGGGAAACACCATATATTTT. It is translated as CASSPIQGNTIYF.